The present TCR beta chain was sequenced within a study of CD8+ T cells in alopecia areata. Study-level information: After 6 to 18 months of tofacitinib, follow-up continued 6 months off drug.

The sequencing template was cDNA reverse transcribed from extracted RNA. Method: immunoSEQ multiplex PCR; TCRdb's copy keeps in-frame clones and lacks some. In the table there are about 150,000 clones, about 89% of which are singletons. The germline V gene encodes CDR1 MGHRA and CDR2 YSYEKL. The CDR3 covers 15 residues. After removal of 1 base from V and 5 bases from J, the junction contained 5 bases not matched to a gene. This rearrangement joins TRBV4-1 to TRBJ2-5, with TRBD2 matching 9 bases. Sequences were derived from CD8+ T cells sorted from blood, sampled at week 0. This TCR derives from a human donor with alopecia areata. The CDR3 loop reads CASSQASGGPETQYF. In DNA form, the CDR3 reads TGCGCCAGCAGCCAAGCGAGCGGGGGGCCCGAGACCCAGTACTTC.